These 19 T cell receptor beta chains were all obtained from the same sample, sequenced in a study of blood T cell repertoires in COVID-19. The method was immunoSEQ multiplex PCR; TCRdb's version includes in-frame clones alone and lacks a portion of them. The sample lists over 80,000 clones; 86% were seen once. The sequenced material came from peripheral blood. The receptors stem from a man between 50 and 59 years old with acute or convalescent COVID-19.

This clone was observed a few times. Different DNA sequences within this sample yield the same CDR3. V usage is TRBV9 and J usage is TRBJ2-3, with TRBD2 matching 7 bases. The CDR3 is 16 residues long. J was trimmed by 0 bases and V by 4 bases; bases with no gene match: 8. Germline values: CDR1 SGDLS, CDR2 YYNGEE. Written as DNA, the CDR3 is TGTGCCAGCAGCCCTCGGGCTAGCGGTAGCACAGATACGCAGTATTTT. It specifies CASSPRASGSTDTQYF. Full variable domain (remainder filled in from reference TRBV9 and TRBJ2-3): DSGVTQTPKHLITATGQRVTLRCSPRSGDLSVYWYQQSLDQGLQFLIQYYNGEERAKGNILERFSAQQFPDLHSELNLSSLELGDSALYFCASSPRASGSTDTQYFGPGTRLTVL.

This clone is a singleton in its sample. The chain has TRBV13 and TRBJ2-7, with 10 nucleotides matching TRBD2. Germline values: CDR1 PRHDT, CDR2 FYEKMQ (reference sequence). The CDR3 is made up of 16 amino acids. The V and J ends lost 3 bases and 3 bases, in that order; junction bases with no gene match: 8. The CDR3 nucleotides are TGTGCCAGCAGCTTGGGTCGGACTAGCGGACTCTACGAGCAGTACTTC. Translated, it gives CASSLGRTSGLYEQYF.

V gene TRBV15 combines with J gene TRBJ2-5; D possibly corresponds to TRBD2 (6 bases). Germline V CDR1 and CDR2: LNHNV, YYDKDF (reference sequence). The CDR3 contains 15 residues. Trimming took 5 bases from V and 5 from J, leaving 18 bases between them. For the CDR3, the DNA is TGTGCCACCAGCCAGCGGAGGGCCTCGTGGGAGACCCAGTACTTC. Translated: CATSQRRASWETQYF.

This clone was seen only a few times. The rearrangement links TRBV19 to TRBJ1-1; 7 nucleotides agree with TRBD1. With 6 bases clipped from V and 2 bases from J, the junction kept 3 bases outside the gene matches. This CDR3 region has 13 residues. The germline V gene has CDR1 LNHDA and CDR2 SQIVND (reference sequence). The CDR3, as DNA: TGTGCCAGTAGGGGGACAGCAAACACTGAAGCTTTCTTT. Protein sequence: CASRGTANTEAFF.

This clone was counted a few times. The chain combines TRBV21-1 with TRBJ1-6; the D call of TRBD1 is as the table states it, not checked on the DNA. TRBV21-1 is classified as a pseudogene. The CDR3 has 16 amino acids. CDR3 in amino acids: CASSKETGSGNSPLHF. The CDR3 region has the DNA TGTGCCAGCAGCAAAGAGACAGGGTCAGGAAATTCACCCCTCCACTTT.

This clone has only one observation. This chain joins TRBV10-3 and TRBJ1-2, with TRBD1 as a possible D gene (5 bases). V was shortened by 4 bases and J by 8 bases, with 17 bases between the two germline ends. Germline V gene data show CDR1 as ENHRY and CDR2 as SYGVKD. CDR3 length equals 14 residues. This CDR3 reads CAISGTEERGGYTF. The CDR3 DNA is TGTGCCATCAGTGGGACGGAAGAACGGGGGGGCTACACCTTC.

The chain links TRBV5-8 to TRBJ2-5; TRBD1 aligns across 8 bases. Germline V gives CDR1 SGHTS, CDR2 YDEGEE. J gave up 4 bases and V 4 bases, and 9 bases lay outside the gene matches. The CDR3 extends over 15 amino acids. The CDR3 region has the DNA TGTGCCAGCAGCCTTCAGGGGGCTCAGGGAGAGACCCAGTACTTC. The encoded protein is CASSLQGAQGETQYF.

The chain recombines TRBV2 with TRBJ1-6; D remains unclear. Trimming took 1 base from V and 4 from J, leaving 11 bases between them. In germline, CDR1 is SNHLY, CDR2 FYNNEI. This CDR3 spans 16 amino acids. CDR3 residues: CASSEGRASYNSPLHF. CDR3 nucleotides: TGTGCCAGCAGTGAAGGGAGGGCTTCATATAATTCACCCCTCCACTTT.

V usage is TRBV7-9 and J usage is TRBJ2-3; 9 bases are a match to TRBD2. The CDR3 consists of 15 residues. Trimming removed 5 bases from V and 5 bases from J; junction bases left unmatched: 8. CDR1 is SEHNR and CDR2 is FQNEAQ in the germline V gene (reference sequence). The CDR3 coding sequence is TGTGCCAGCAGCCTAATTAGCGGGAGCGGAGATACGCAGTATTTT. This sequence encodes CASSLISGSGDTQYF.

V is TRBV30 and J is TRBJ2-2; possible D gene TRBD1, 7 bases. In germline, CDR1 is GTSNPN, CDR2 SVGIG (reference sequence). Between the trimmed V and J ends, which lost 4 bases and 6 bases, there was a span of 15 bases. The CDR3 sequence is 14 residues long. The chain's CDR3 is CAWKGQTRAGELFF. The DNA for the CDR3 is TGTGCCTGGAAGGGACAGACTAGAGCCGGGGAGCTGTTTTTT. Full variable domain (missing parts from reference TRBV30 and TRBJ2-2): SQTIHQWPATLVQPVGSPLSLECTVEGTSNPNLYWYRQAAGRGLQLLFYSVGIGQISSEVPQNLSASRPQDRQFILSSKKLLLSDSGFYLCAWKGQTRAGELFFGEGSRLTVL.

This chain joins TRBV18 and TRBJ1-3; the match to TRBD1 covers 8 bases. CDR3 length: 17 amino acids. V was clipped by 4 bases and J by 3 bases; unmatched bases: 11. Germline loops: CDR1 KGHSH, CDR2 LQKENI. The CDR3 spells CASSHLDRGLFGNTIYF. CDR3 DNA sequence: TGTGCCAGCTCACACCTAGACAGGGGCCTCTTTGGAAACACCATATATTTT.

The table lists this clone with a count of one. The chain is built from TRBV24-1 and TRBJ1-5; D is unclear. The CDR3 contains 16 residues. Germline V lookup: CDR1 KGHDR, CDR2 SFDVKD. The V and J ends lost 4 bases and 0 bases respectively, with 12 bases between them. DNA for the CDR3: TGTGCCACCAGTGACTCCCTCGGGGATAGCAATCAGCCCCAGCATTTT. It yields the protein CATSDSLGDSNQPQHF.

The chain has TRBV5-6 and TRBJ2-5, with TRBD1 matching over 7 bases. This CDR3 contains 16 residues. Germline-derived CDR1 and CDR2 are SGHDT and YYEEEE. V was pared by 0 bases and J by 2 bases, with 7 bases of the junction left unmatched. CDR3 sequence reads: CASSLEAGGRQETQYF. The CDR3 nucleotides read TGTGCCAGCAGCTTGGAGGCAGGGGGAAGGCAAGAGACCCAGTACTTC.

The CDR3 here is CASKHRESSYNEQFF. The CDR3 bases are TGTGCCAGCAAGCACAGGGAAAGCTCCTACAATGAGCAGTTCTTC. The chain is built from TRBV2 and TRBJ2-1; the D gene is possibly TRBD1 (6 bases). The germline V and J ends were trimmed by 7 bases and 0 bases, with 13 bases remaining between them. This CDR3 is built from 15 residues. The germline gives CDR1 SNHLY, CDR2 FYNNEI.

This sequence joins TRBV18 and TRBJ2-1; TRBD1 might be the D (6 bases). With 3 bases removed from V and 7 bases from J, the gap between germline ends came to 19 bases. Germline CDR1 and CDR2: KGHSH and LQKENI. CDR3 length equals 16 residues. The CDR3, as DNA: TGTGCCAGCTCACCTAGAGGGGCACAGGGCGCAAATGAGCAGTTCTTC. It yields the protein CASSPRGAQGANEQFF.

The chain couples TRBV7-3 to TRBJ2-2, with a weak D call TRBD2 (5 bases). V was shortened by 2 bases and J by 5 bases, with 9 bases between the two germline ends. Looked up from germline, CDR1 is SGHTA and CDR2 is FQGTGA. This CDR3 contains 14 residues. CDR3 region: CASSLLAGTGELFF. As DNA, the CDR3 is TGTGCCAGCAGCTTATTGGCGGGTACCGGGGAGCTGTTTTTT. Full variable domain (remainder filled in from reference TRBV7-3 and TRBJ2-2): GAGVSQTPSNKVTEKGKYVELRCDPISGHTALYWYRQSLGQGPEFLIYFQGTGAADDSGLPNDRFFAVRPEGSVSTLKIQRTERGDSAVYLCASSLLAGTGELFFGEGSRLTVL.

V gene TRBV6-1 combines with J gene TRBJ2-7; D is undetermined. The CDR3 has 14 amino acids. V was trimmed by 1 base and J by 1 base, leaving 8 bases between them. CDR1 is MNHNS and CDR2 is SASEGT in the germline V gene. The CDR3 here is CASSEEVRSYEQYF. In DNA form, the CDR3 reads TGTGCCAGCAGTGAAGAGGTCAGGTCCTACGAGCAGTACTTC.

The V call is TRBV4-1, the J call TRBJ2-7, with D uncertain. From germline, CDR1 is MGHRA and CDR2 YSYEKL. The CDR3 loop spans 15 amino acids. Trimming left V 1 base short and J 1 base short, with 11 bases between. CDR3 sequence reads: CASSQGDFQSYEQYF. The CDR3 DNA reads as TGCGCCAGCAGCCAAGGCGACTTTCAATCCTACGAGCAGTACTTC.

This chain uses TRBV5-6 with TRBJ2-6, with TRBD2 identical over 7 bases. The CDR3 runs to 19 residues. Unmatched junction bases numbered 12, after V lost 1 base and J lost 2 bases. The V gene's germline CDR1 is SGHDT and CDR2 YYEEEE. CDR3 loop: CASSLSSEGGWPGANVLTF. The CDR3 DNA is TGTGCCAGCAGCTTGAGTTCCGAGGGAGGGTGGCCTGGGGCCAACGTCCTGACTTTC.